The present T cell receptor beta chain was sequenced within a study of blood T cell repertoires in COVID-19. Study at large: From T cells, B-cell-depleted T cells, or PBMCs came the material, which was cDNA or gDNA.

As processed by the authors: Quantification of nucleated cells was approximated via reference gene primer amplification. Using immunoSEQ multiplex PCR, the repertoire was profiled, and TCRdb retains in-frame clones only, with some absent. V and J calls and clone size follow that table, whereas D and trimming were derived from the DNA. The table has about 140,000 clones, around 89% seen once. Germline V lookup: CDR1 MNHEY, CDR2 SVGAGI. V shed 6 bases and J shed 5 bases, with 16 bases lying between them. The CDR3 spans 15 residues. Source material: peripheral blood. The clonotype was recovered from a human donor in a cohort sampled during active COVID-19. The V gene is TRBV6-5, the J gene TRBJ1-4; a weak D match, TRBD1 (5 bases). CDR3 coding DNA: TGTGCCAGCAGAATTGGGGGGTCCAGGAATGAAAAACTGTTTTTT. Its protein is CASRIGGSRNEKLFF.